Listed below are T cell receptor beta chains from one sample, sequenced in a study of blood T cells in healthy people across ages. TCRdb analysed the 5' RACE reads with MiXCR anew, one entry per CDR3 protein. Found here are 800,000 to 950,000 distinct CDR3 sequences, 29% of them singletons; the top ten hold 10% to 13%. These data were also reused for a study on T cells of mothers and their children.

The sample taken for sequencing was blood. The receptors come from a woman in her forties in good health. Both conserved end residues are part of each CDR3. Each record gives: CDR3 length, V gene, J gene, CDR3 protein.

14	TRBV4-3	TRBJ2-5	CASSQGLGKETQYF
16	TRBV28	TRBJ2-7	CASSLAYGASSYEQYF
12	TRBV28	TRBJ2-7	CASRGPPGGKYF
17	TRBV5-4	TRBJ2-3	CASSPGGSGHSTDTQYF
15	TRBV9	TRBJ2-7	CASSVTTDSPYEQYF
13	TRBV7-2	TRBJ2-3	CASRAAGADTQYF
13	TRBV27	TRBJ1-4	CASRNRGREKLFF
13	TRBV30	TRBJ2-3	CAWHHLNTDTQYF
16	TRBV5-1	TRBJ2-3	CASSSTMTSGTDTQYF
12	TRBV24-1	TRBJ2-7	CATMPRTREQYF
14	TRBV21-1	TRBJ1-1	CASSKAGGGTEAFF
15	TRBV29-1	TRBJ1-1	CSVSRTNGMNTEAFF
13	TRBV6-6	TRBJ1-1	CASSTLGGSEAFF
16	TRBV7-2	TRBJ2-3	CASSARRQVGTDTQYF
14	TRBV6-5	TRBJ2-3	CANSYSSRTDTQYF
13	TRBV12-3/TRBV12-4	TRBJ1-1	CASSLTAGTEAFF
13	TRBV11-3	TRBJ2-3	CASSLARANTQYF
14	TRBV7-6	TRBJ1-1	CASSAGTVNTEAFF
14	TRBV5-1	TRBJ1-1	CASSVDRVYAEAFF
18	TRBV4-1	TRBJ1-3	CASSQAAWRRNSGNTIYF
17	TRBV4-1	TRBJ1-1	CASSERIHGGVDTEAFF
13	TRBV4-1	TRBJ2-7	CASSQTSSYEQYF
13	TRBV29-1	TRBJ1-4	CSSGGRRMEKLFF
13	TRBV7-3	TRBJ1-2	CASRRPGGGGYTF
13	TRBV5-6	TRBJ2-3	CASSLRPKDTQYF